A selection of T cell receptor beta chains follows, all from one sample in a study of T-cell memory formation after mild COVID-19. TCRdb re-called the 5' RACE reads through MiXCR, storing one row per CDR3 protein. This table holds a few hundred thousand distinct CDR3 sequences, roughly an eighth found once. Sequencing was performed on PBMCs or a T cell subset sorted from them (not recorded which). These receptors were collected from a man aged 18 to 30 who had mild COVID-19 (a few samples of this study predate the infection). Cell type and time point are not known. Each CDR3 is given with its conserved first and last residue. Fields, in order: V gene, clone size, J gene, D gene, CDR3 protein, CDR3 DNA. The D gene is left open where the match is weak. Size is stated for part of the rows, as once, few or many counts, or as a class when the clone is expanded.

TRBV7-9	many	TRBJ2-2	TRBD1	CASSLARTGVWAGELFF	TGTGCCAGCAGCTTAGCGCGGACAGGGGTATGGGCCGGGGAGCTGTTTTTT
TRBV10-3	many	TRBJ2-7	TRBD1	CAISEGTGYVGYEQYF	TGTGCCATCAGTGAGGGGACAGGGTATGTCGGCTACGAGCAGTACTTC
TRBV6-2/TRBV6-3	-	TRBJ2-3	TRBD2	CASRLAGGDTQYF	TGTGCCAGCCGACTAGCGGGGGGAGATACGCAGTATTTT
TRBV4-2	once	TRBJ2-3	TRBD2	CASSQDWGAGGTDTQYF	TGTGCCAGCAGCCAAGATTGGGGAGCGGGGGGCACAGATACGCAGTATTTT
TRBV30	-	TRBJ2-2	-	CAWTRGGELFF	TGTGCCTGGACGAGGGGCGGGGAGCTGTTTTTT
TRBV12-3/TRBV12-4	few	TRBJ2-3	-	CASSKELGVADTQYF	TGTGCCAGCAGTAAGGAGTTAGGGGTTGCAGATACGCAGTATTTT
TRBV7-9	few	TRBJ1-5	-	CASSLSVSNQPQHF	TGTGCCAGCAGCTTATCCGTTAGCAATCAGCCCCAGCATTTT
TRBV24-1	-	TRBJ2-4	TRBD1	CATSDADRVNIQYF	TGTGCCACCAGTGATGCTGACAGGGTAAACATTCAGTACTTC
TRBV6-2/TRBV6-3	-	TRBJ2-3	TRBD2	CASSFHRLAGARRSTDTQYF	TGTGCCAGCAGTTTCCATCGACTAGCGGGCGCCCGACGAAGCACAGATACGCAGTATTTT
TRBV20-1	-	TRBJ2-4	TRBD2	CSARLAGAKNIQYF	TGCAGTGCTAGACTAGCGGGGGCCAAAAACATTCAGTACTTC
TRBV5-1	-	TRBJ1-2	-	CASSFGPGPLDGYTF	-
TRBV4-1	few	TRBJ2-5	TRBD2	CASSHGLAGVETQYF	TGCGCCAGCAGCCACGGACTAGCGGGGGTGGAGACCCAGTACTTC
TRBV4-1	few	TRBJ2-3	-	CASRDDRSTDTQYF	TGCGCCAGCAGGGATGACAGAAGCACAGATACGCAGTATTTT
TRBV6-4	many	TRBJ2-3	TRBD2	CASSEGAGAADTQYF	TGTGCCAGCAGTGAAGGAGCGGGGGCCGCAGATACGCAGTATTTT
TRBV9	few	TRBJ2-3	-	CASTAGPSDGDTQYF	TGTGCCAGCACCGCAGGTCCCTCGGATGGAGATACGCAGTATTTT
TRBV11-2	-	TRBJ2-5	TRBD1	CASSFRDRSFYSRQETQYF	TGTGCCAGCAGCTTCCGGGACAGAAGTTTCTACTCGAGGCAAGAGACCCAGTACTTC
TRBV6-2/TRBV6-3	-	TRBJ2-3	TRBD2	CASSSTGLAGATDTQYF	TGTGCCAGCAGTTCCACCGGACTAGCGGGAGCCACAGATACGCAGTATTTT
TRBV11-2	few	TRBJ2-1	-	CASSFGGHEQFF	TGTGCCAGCAGCTTTGGGGGGCATGAGCAGTTCTTC
TRBV4-1	few	TRBJ1-6	-	CASSPGPSPLHF	TGCGCCAGCAGTCCGGGGCCTTCACCCCTCCACTTT
TRBV7-8	-	TRBJ2-5	TRBD2	CASSHMGGEETQYF	TGTGCCAGCAGTCATATGGGGGGGGAAGAGACCCAGTACTTC
TRBV6-5	-	TRBJ1-1	TRBD1	CASSSGGYLTEAFF	TGTGCCAGCAGTTCAGGGGGTTATTTGACTGAAGCTTTCTTT
TRBV5-1	few	TRBJ2-1	-	CASSLGGGENEQFF	TGCGCCAGCAGCTTGGGCGGGGGCGAAAATGAGCAGTTCTTC
TRBV7-2	-	TRBJ2-7	-	CASSLEDSLVEQYF	TGTGCCAGCAGCTTAGAGGACAGTTTGGTGGAGCAGTACTTC
TRBV5-6	-	TRBJ1-6	-	CASSLKLGSGNSPLHF	TGTGCCAGCAGCTTGAAATTAGGGTCGGGTAATTCACCCCTCCACTTT
TRBV4-1	-	TRBJ1-2	-	CASSQGQLSNYGYTF	TGCGCCAGCAGCCAAGGACAGCTTTCTAACTATGGCTACACCTTC
TRBV7-2	many	TRBJ1-1	-	CASSLGPSNTEAFF	TGTGCCAGCAGCTTAGGTCCGAGCAACACTGAAGCTTTCTTT
TRBV11-2	-	TRBJ2-2	TRBD1	CASGSRGRFAGELFF	TGTGCCAGCGGGAGCAGGGGGCGCTTTGCCGGGGAGCTGTTTTTT
TRBV5-1	many	TRBJ2-5	-	CASSGRNIQETQYF	TGCGCCAGCAGTGGACGGAACATCCAAGAGACCCAGTACTTC
TRBV11-3	-	TRBJ2-1	TRBD2	CASSLAGGPPYNEQFF	TGTGCCAGCAGCTTAGCGGGGGGGCCCCCCTACAATGAGCAGTTCTTC
TRBV4-1	few	TRBJ1-3	-	CASSQGGSYSGNTIYF	TGCGCCAGCAGCCAAGGGGGCAGCTACTCTGGAAACACCATATATTTT
TRBV27	-	TRBJ2-3	TRBD2	CASSLLGTSIADTQYF	TGTGCCAGCAGTCTATTGGGGACTAGCATCGCAGATACGCAGTATTTT
TRBV7-2	few	TRBJ2-2	TRBD1	CASIDRGTDTGELFF	TGTGCCAGCATCGACAGGGGAACCGACACCGGGGAGCTGTTTTTT
TRBV9	-	TRBJ2-5	-	CASSVDPVQETQYF	TGTGCCAGCAGCGTAGACCCCGTTCAAGAGACCCAGTACTTC
TRBV5-1	-	TRBJ2-5	-	CASSTTQGKETQYF	TGCGCCAGCAGCACAACCCAGGGGAAAGAGACCCAGTACTTC
TRBV7-2	many	TRBJ2-5	TRBD2	CASSQTSGAGETQYF	TGTGCCAGCAGCCAGACTAGCGGGGCAGGAGAGACCCAGTACTTC
TRBV5-1	-	TRBJ2-3	-	CASSSPGVDTQYF	TGCGCCAGCAGCTCCCCAGGGGTAGATACGCAGTATTTT
TRBV5-1	many	TRBJ1-1	TRBD1	CASSLAGQGAISAFF	TGCGCCAGCAGCTTGGCCGGACAGGGGGCGATATCAGCTTTCTTT
TRBV29-1	-	TRBJ1-3	-	CSVEDQGRPQFSGNTIYF	TGCAGCGTTGAAGATCAAGGCAGGCCCCAGTTCTCTGGAAACACCATATATTTT
TRBV12-3/TRBV12-4	-	TRBJ1-5	-	CASSLTLPDQPQHF	TGTGCCAGCAGTTTAACACTTCCGGACCAGCCCCAGCATTTT
TRBV12-3/TRBV12-4	few	TRBJ2-2	-	CASNSMTDSTGELFF	TGTGCCAGCAATTCCATGACAGACAGCACCGGGGAGCTGTTTTTT
TRBV30	many	TRBJ1-1	-	CAWSGPPNRIGAFF	TGTGCCTGGAGTGGTCCTCCTAACAGGATTGGAGCTTTCTTT
TRBV28	few	TRBJ1-1	TRBD1	CASSLSGGANTEAFF	TGTGCCAGCAGTCTCTCAGGGGGCGCGAACACTGAAGCTTTCTTT
TRBV3-1	few	TRBJ1-5	-	CASSQGTYQPQHF	TGTGCCAGCAGCCAAGGAACGTATCAGCCCCAGCATTTT
TRBV27	-	TRBJ1-4	-	CASRPDGPRGKLFF	TGTGCCAGCAGGCCGGACGGCCCGCGCGGAAAACTGTTTTTT
TRBV10-3	-	TRBJ1-1	TRBD1	CAPTGQGENTEAFF	TGTGCCCCGACGGGGCAGGGGGAGAACACTGAAGCTTTCTTT
TRBV12-3/TRBV12-4	few	TRBJ1-2	-	CASSQTGTGSTYGYTF	TGTGCCAGCAGCCAAACTGGGACCGGGTCAACCTATGGCTACACCTTC